This TCR beta chain was found in a study of neoadjuvant anti-PD-1 for oral cavity cancer. Unmatched junction bases numbered 7, after V lost 7 bases and J lost 2 bases. CDR1 is WSHSY and CDR2 is SAAADI in the germline V gene. The CDR3 has 15 amino acids. Method: immunoSEQ multiplex PCR; TCRdb's copy keeps in-frame clones and lacks some. The sample carries fewer than 70,000 clones, under 85% recorded once. The chain uses TRBV10-2 and TRBJ2-2; 7 bases fit TRBD1. Sequences were derived from PBMCs, sampled before nivolumab (anti-PD-1) treatment. This receptor was obtained from a person aged 35 to 85 with oral cavity squamous cell carcinoma. CDR3 region: CASTYGTVNTGELFF. The CDR3 DNA reads TGCGCCAGCACCTATGGGACAGTAAACACCGGGGAGCTGTTTTTT.